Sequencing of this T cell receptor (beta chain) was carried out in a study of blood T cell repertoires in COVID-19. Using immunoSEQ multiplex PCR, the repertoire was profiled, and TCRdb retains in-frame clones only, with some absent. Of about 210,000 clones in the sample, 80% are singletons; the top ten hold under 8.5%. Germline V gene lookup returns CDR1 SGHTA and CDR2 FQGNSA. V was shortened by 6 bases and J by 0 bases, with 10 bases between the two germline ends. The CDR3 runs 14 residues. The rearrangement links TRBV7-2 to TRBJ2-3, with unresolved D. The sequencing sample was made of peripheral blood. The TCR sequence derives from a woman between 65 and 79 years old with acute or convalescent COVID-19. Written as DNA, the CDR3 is TGTGCCAGCAGTACAACCGGGAGCACAGATACGCAGTATTTT. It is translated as CASSTTGSTDTQYF.